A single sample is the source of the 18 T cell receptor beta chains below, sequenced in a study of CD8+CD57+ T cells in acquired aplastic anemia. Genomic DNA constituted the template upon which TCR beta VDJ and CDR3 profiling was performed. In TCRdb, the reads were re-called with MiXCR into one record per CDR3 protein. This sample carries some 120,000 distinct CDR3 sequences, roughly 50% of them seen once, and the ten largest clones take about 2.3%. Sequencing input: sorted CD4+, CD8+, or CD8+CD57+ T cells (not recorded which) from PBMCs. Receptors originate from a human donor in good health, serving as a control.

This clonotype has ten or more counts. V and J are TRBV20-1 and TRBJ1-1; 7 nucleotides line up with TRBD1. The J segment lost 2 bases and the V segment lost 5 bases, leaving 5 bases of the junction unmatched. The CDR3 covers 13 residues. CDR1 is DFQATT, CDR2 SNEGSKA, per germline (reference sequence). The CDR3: CSAGRQGNTEAFF. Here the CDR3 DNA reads TGCAGTGCTGGGAGACAGGGTAACACTGAAGCTTTCTTT.

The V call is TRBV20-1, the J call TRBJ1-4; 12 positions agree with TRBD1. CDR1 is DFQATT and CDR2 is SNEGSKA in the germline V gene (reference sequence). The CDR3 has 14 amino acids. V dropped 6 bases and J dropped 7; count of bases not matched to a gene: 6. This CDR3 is CSASGTGGREKLFF. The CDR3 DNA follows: TGCAGTGCCAGCGGGACAGGGGGCCGTGAAAAACTGTTTTTT.

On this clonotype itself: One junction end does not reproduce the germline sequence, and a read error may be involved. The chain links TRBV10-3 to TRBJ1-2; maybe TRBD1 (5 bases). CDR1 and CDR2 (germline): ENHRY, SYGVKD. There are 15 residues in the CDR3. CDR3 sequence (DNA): TGTGCCAGCAGTGATAGAGGGACGGCTACTAATGGCTACACCTTC. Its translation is CASSDRGTATNGYTF.

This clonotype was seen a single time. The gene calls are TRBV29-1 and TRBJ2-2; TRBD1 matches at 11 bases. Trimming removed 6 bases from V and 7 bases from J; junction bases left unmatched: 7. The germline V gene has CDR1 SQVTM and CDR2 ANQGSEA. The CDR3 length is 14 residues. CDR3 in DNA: TGCAGCGTCGGACAGGGGGCGCATAACGGGGAGCTGTTTTTT. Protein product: CSVGQGAHNGELFF.

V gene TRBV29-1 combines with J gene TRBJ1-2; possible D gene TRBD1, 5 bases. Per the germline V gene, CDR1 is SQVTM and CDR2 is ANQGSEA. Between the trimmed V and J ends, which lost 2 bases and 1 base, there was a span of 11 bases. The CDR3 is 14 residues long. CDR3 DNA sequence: TGCAGCGTTGAACGCAGGGCGAATAACTATGGCTACACCTTC. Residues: CSVERRANNYGYTF.

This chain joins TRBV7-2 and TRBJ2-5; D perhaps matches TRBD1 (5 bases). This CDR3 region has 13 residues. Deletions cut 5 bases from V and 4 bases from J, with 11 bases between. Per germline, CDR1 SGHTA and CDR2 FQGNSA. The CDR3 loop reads CASSRETVETQYF. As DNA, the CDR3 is TGTGCCAGCAGCCGTGAGACAGTAGAGACCCAGTACTTC.

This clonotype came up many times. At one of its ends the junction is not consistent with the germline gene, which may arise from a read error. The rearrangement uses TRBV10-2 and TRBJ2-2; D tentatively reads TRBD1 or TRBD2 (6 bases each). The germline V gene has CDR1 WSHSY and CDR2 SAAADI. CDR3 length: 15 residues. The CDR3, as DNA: TGCGCCAGCAGTAATACAGGGAGTTGCACCGGGGGGCTGTTTTTT. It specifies CASSNTGSCTGGLFF.

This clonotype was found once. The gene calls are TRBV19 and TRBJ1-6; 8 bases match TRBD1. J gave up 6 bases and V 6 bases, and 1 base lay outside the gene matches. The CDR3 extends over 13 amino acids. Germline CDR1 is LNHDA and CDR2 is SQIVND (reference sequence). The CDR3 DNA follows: TGTGCCAGTAGAGACAGGGGTAATTCACCCCTCCACTTT. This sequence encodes CASRDRGNSPLHF. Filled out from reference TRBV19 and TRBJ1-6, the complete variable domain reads DGGITQSPKYLFRKEGQNVTLSCEQNLNHDAMYWYRQDPGQGLRLIYYSQIVNDFQKGDIAEGYSVSREKKESFPLTVTSAQKNPTAFYLCASRDRGNSPLHFGNGTRLTVT.

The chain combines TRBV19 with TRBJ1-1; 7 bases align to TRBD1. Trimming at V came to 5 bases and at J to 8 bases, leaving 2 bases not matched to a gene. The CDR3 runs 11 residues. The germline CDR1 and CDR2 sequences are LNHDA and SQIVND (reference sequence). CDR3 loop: CASSVGQEAFF. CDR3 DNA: TGTGCCAGTAGTGTGGGACAGGAAGCTTTCTTT.

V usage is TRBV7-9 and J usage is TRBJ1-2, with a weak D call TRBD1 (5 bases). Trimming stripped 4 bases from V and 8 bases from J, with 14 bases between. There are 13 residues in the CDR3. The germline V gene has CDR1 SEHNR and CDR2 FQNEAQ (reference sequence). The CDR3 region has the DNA TGTGCCAGCAGCTCGGGCAGGGCAGAAGGCTACACCTTC. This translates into CASSSGRAEGYTF.

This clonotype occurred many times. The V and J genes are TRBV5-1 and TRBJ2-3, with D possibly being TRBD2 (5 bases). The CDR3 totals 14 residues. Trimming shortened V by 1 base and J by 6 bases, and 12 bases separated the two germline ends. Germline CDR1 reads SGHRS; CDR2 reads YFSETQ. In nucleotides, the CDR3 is TGCGCCAGCAGCTTGACTAGTATATCGGATACGCAGTATTTT. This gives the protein CASSLTSISDTQYF.

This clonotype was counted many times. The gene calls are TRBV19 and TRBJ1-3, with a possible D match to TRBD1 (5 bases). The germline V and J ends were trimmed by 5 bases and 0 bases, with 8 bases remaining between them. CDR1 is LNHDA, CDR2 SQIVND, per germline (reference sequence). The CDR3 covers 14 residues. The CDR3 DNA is TGTGCCAGTAGTTCACAGGTCTCTGGAAACACCATATATTTT. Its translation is CASSSQVSGNTIYF.

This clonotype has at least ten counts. The chain's CDR3 is CASSREGYTF. DNA for the CDR3: TGTGCCAGCAGCCGGGAGGGCTACACCTTC. The gene calls are TRBV7-3 and TRBJ1-2; D gene uncertain. The CDR3 extends over 10 amino acids. V lost 5 bases to trimming and J lost 8 bases, with 6 bases between them. CDR1 is SGHTA and CDR2 is FQGTGA in the germline V gene.

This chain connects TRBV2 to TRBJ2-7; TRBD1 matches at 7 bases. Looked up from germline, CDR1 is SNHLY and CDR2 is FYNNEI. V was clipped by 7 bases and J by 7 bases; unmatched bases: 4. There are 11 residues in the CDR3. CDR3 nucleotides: TGTGCCAGCAAGGGGGCGCGGGAGCAGTACTTC. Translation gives CASKGAREQYF. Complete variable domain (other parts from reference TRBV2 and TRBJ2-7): EPEVTQTPSHQVTQMGQEVILRCVPISNHLYFYWYRQILGQKVEFLVSFYNNEISEKSEIFDDQFSVERPDGSNFTLKIRSTKLEDSAMYFCASKGAREQYFGPGTRLTVT.

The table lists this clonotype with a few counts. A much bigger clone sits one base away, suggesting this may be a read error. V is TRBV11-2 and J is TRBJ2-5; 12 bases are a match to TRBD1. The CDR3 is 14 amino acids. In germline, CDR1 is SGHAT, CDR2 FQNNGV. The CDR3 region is CASSGTGGRKTQCF. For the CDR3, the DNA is TGTGCCAGCAGCGGGACAGGGGGCCGGAAGACCCAGTGCTTC.

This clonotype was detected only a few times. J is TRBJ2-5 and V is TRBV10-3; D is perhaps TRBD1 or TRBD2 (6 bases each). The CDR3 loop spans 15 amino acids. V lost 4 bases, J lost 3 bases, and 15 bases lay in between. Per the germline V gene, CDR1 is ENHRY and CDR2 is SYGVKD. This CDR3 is CAISGGGHGEETQYF. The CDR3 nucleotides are TGTGCCATCAGTGGAGGGGGGCATGGTGAAGAGACCCAGTACTTC.

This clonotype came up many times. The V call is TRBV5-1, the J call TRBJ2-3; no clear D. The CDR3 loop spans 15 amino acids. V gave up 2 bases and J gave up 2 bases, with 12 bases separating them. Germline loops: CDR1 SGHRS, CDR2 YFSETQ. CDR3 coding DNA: TGCGCCAGCAGCTTCTGGGGTGGAGACACAGATACGCAGTATTTT. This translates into CASSFWGGDTDTQYF.

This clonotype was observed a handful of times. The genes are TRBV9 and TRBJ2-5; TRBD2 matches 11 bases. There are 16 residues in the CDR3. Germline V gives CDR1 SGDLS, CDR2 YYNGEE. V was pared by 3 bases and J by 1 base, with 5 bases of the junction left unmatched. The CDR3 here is CASSGLAGGVQETQYF. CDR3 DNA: TGTGCCAGCAGCGGGCTAGCGGGGGGCGTCCAAGAGACCCAGTACTTC.